The 16 T cell receptor beta chains listed next were all sequenced from one sample in a study of shared clonotypes between healthy human individuals. Only in-frame clones appear in the TCRdb table, and some are missing; sequencing was by immunoSEQ multiplex PCR. The sample lists approximately 500,000 clones, about 95% seen once, with less than 0.06% in the top ten. The specimen sequenced was naive CD4+ T cells sorted from blood. Subset indicated: CD45RA+ positively selected. Source of these receptors: a woman aged 25 to 45 in good health.

The chain carries TRBV19 and TRBJ2-1; 12 bases fit TRBD2. Germline loops: CDR1 LNHDA, CDR2 SQIVND (reference sequence). The trim removed 3 bases at V and 8 bases at J, leaving 17 bases unmatched. This CDR3 comprises 19 residues. CDR3 sequence reads: CASSMIAPGLAGHEDEQFF. DNA of the CDR3: TGTGCCAGTAGTATGATCGCTCCAGGACTAGCGGGACACGAGGATGAGCAGTTCTTC.

The chain has TRBV4-1 and TRBJ2-6, with D possibly being TRBD1 (7 bases). The CDR3 is made up of 19 amino acids. CDR1 is MGHRA, CDR2 YSYEKL, per germline. Deletions cut 4 bases from V and 5 bases from J, with 24 bases between. CDR3 protein: CASSPEGGDSLARANVLTF. The DNA for the CDR3 is TGCGCCAGCAGCCCGGAGGGTGGGGACAGTCTTGCTAGGGCCAACGTCCTGACTTTC.

The V gene is TRBV19, the J gene TRBJ2-5; no clear D. CDR1 and CDR2 from the germline V gene are LNHDA and SQIVND (reference sequence). The CDR3 is 13 amino acids. Trimming shortened V by 3 bases and J by 3 bases, and 8 bases separated the two germline ends. CDR3 protein: CASSITEEETQYF. In nucleotides, the CDR3 is TGTGCCAGTAGTATCACAGAAGAAGAGACCCAGTACTTC.

The rearrangement joins TRBV2 to TRBJ2-7; 9 nucleotides match TRBD2. V was pared by 2 bases and J by 3 bases, with 8 bases of the junction left unmatched. The germline gives CDR1 SNHLY, CDR2 FYNNEI. This CDR3 is built from 16 residues. CDR3 nucleotide sequence: TGTGCCAGCAGTGAATCTGGGTCTAGCGGGAACTACGAGCAGTACTTC. Translation: CASSESGSSGNYEQYF.

The genes are TRBV29-1 and TRBJ2-1; unclear D gene. CDR1 and CDR2 (germline): SQVTM, ANQGSEA. CDR3 length equals 13 residues. Trimming cost V 5 bases and J 0 bases, with 8 bases left between them. The CDR3 sequence is CSVCASSYNEQFF. Here the CDR3 DNA reads TGCAGCGTTTGCGCGAGCTCCTACAATGAGCAGTTCTTC.

The rearrangement joins TRBV7-8 to TRBJ2-2, with 8 bases aligning to TRBD2. Germline V gives CDR1 SGHVS, CDR2 FQNEAQ. V lost 8 bases, J lost 7 bases, and 12 bases stayed unmatched. CDR3 length equals 15 residues. The chain's CDR3 is CASRWERELVGELFF. The CDR3 DNA sequence: TGTGCCAGCCGGTGGGAGCGGGAGTTAGTCGGGGAGCTGTTTTTT. The full variable domain, completed using reference TRBV7-8 and TRBJ2-2, is GAGVSQSPRYKVAKRGQDVALRCDPISGHVSLFWYQQALGQGPEFLTYFQNEAQLDKSGLPSDRFFAERPEGSVSTLKIQRTQQEDSAVYLCASRWERELVGELFFGEGSRLTVL.

The chain recombines TRBV10-3 with TRBJ2-3; no definite D call. Germline-derived CDR1 and CDR2 are ENHRY and SYGVKD. Trimming took off 4 bases at V and 2 bases at J, with 7 bases between the two ends. The CDR3 is 13 residues long. CDR3 bases: TGTGCCATCAGTGTCATCTCCACAGATACGCAGTATTTT. It translates to CAISVISTDTQYF.

The chain uses TRBV7-9 and TRBJ1-2, with D possibly matching TRBD1 (6 bases). This CDR3 has 12 residues. Germline loops: CDR1 SEHNR, CDR2 FQNEAQ (reference sequence). Trimming took 3 bases from V and 8 from J, leaving 10 bases between them. The CDR3 sequence is CASSLEGEGYTF. The CDR3 coding sequence is TGTGCCAGCAGCTTGGAGGGGGAAGGCTACACCTTC.

The chain links TRBV6-9 to TRBJ1-2; TRBD1 agrees at 9 bases. The CDR3 totals 15 residues. Trimming removed 3 bases from V and 8 bases from J; junction bases left unmatched: 10. CDR1 is MNHGY, CDR2 SVAAGI, per germline. Here the CDR3 DNA reads TGTGCCAGCAGTTACGTCGGGGACAGGGATGGAGGCTACACCTTC. It is translated as CASSYVGDRDGGYTF.

As to this clone: This same CDR3 is encoded by further DNA sequences in the sample. V and J are TRBV20-1 and TRBJ1-2, with D perhaps matching TRBD1 (6 bases). This CDR3 is 11 amino acids long. Trimming removed 4 bases at V and 8 bases at J, with 11 bases between. Germline lookup yields CDR1 DFQATT and CDR2 SNEGSKA (reference sequence). The CDR3: CSATGGDGYTF. In DNA, the CDR3 is TGCAGTGCTACCGGGGGCGACGGCTACACCTTC.

The V gene is TRBV4-1, the J gene TRBJ1-1; 7 bases are a match to TRBD1. Germline V gives CDR1 MGHRA, CDR2 YSYEKL. The CDR3 spans 18 residues. The V gene end was trimmed by 1 base and the J gene end by 0 bases; junction bases not matched to a gene: 11. In nucleotides, the CDR3 is TGCGCCAGCAGCCAAGGGACAGGAAGATGGGGGTTGAACACTGAAGCTTTCTTT. This sequence encodes CASSQGTGRWGLNTEAFF.

This clone was observed once. The V gene is TRBV20-1, the J gene TRBJ2-7; D is ambiguous. V lost 7 bases to trimming and J lost 0 bases, with 7 bases between them. The CDR3 has 11 amino acids. The V gene's germline CDR1 is DFQATT and CDR2 SNEGSKA (reference sequence). CDR3 in amino acids: CSVRYSYEQYF. The CDR3 nucleotides read TGCAGTGTAAGGTACTCCTACGAGCAGTACTTC.

This chain links TRBV19 with TRBJ2-2; D may correspond to TRBD1 or TRBD2 (5 bases each). The CDR3 totals 16 residues. CDR1 and CDR2 from the germline V gene are LNHDA and SQIVND (reference sequence). V lost 0 bases and J lost 1, with 9 bases in between. CDR3 DNA: TGTGCCAGTAGTATAGAGGGGGAGCTGAACACCGGGGAGCTGTTTTTT. Protein: CASSIEGELNTGELFF.

This chain joins TRBV2 and TRBJ2-7; possibly TRBD1 for D (8 bases). V was shortened by 5 bases and J by 3 bases, with 17 bases between the two germline ends. The CDR3 has 15 residues. Per the germline V gene, CDR1 is SNHLY and CDR2 is FYNNEI. CDR3 sequence (DNA): TGTGCCAGCAGTTATAACAGGGGGGGCTACTACGAGCAGTACTTC. Translation: CASSYNRGGYYEQYF.

This rearrangement joins TRBV29-1 to TRBJ2-7, with D unresolved. V was shortened by 6 bases and J by 3 bases, with 9 bases between the two germline ends. Germline V gene lookup returns CDR1 SQVTM and CDR2 ANQGSEA. CDR3 size: 11 residues. In DNA form, the CDR3 reads TGCAGCGTCGTAACTGGCTACGAGCAGTACTTC. This sequence encodes CSVVTGYEQYF.

Concerning this clone: Other DNA sequences in this specimen translate into the identical CDR3. As DNA, the CDR3 is TGTGCCAGCAGTTTGGGGACTAACTATGGCTACACCTTC. Its translation: CASSLGTNYGYTF. This chain uses TRBV28 with TRBJ1-2; no clear D gene. In germline, CDR1 is MDHEN, CDR2 SYDVKM. Between the trimmed V and J ends, which lost 3 bases and 0 bases, there was a span of 5 bases. The CDR3 totals 13 residues.